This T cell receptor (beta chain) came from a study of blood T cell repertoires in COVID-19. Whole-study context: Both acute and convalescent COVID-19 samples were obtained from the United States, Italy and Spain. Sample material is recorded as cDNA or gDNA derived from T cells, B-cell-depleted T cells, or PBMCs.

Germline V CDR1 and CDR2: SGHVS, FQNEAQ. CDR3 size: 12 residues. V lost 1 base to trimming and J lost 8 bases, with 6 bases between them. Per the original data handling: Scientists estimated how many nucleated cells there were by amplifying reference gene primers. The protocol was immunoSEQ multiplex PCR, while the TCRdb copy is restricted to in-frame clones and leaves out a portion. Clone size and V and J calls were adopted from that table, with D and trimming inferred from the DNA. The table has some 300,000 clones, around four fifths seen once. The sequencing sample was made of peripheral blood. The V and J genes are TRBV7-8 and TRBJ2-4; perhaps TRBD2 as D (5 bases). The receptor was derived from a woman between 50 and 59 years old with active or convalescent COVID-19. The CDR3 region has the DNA TGTGCCAGCAGCTTAGTGGGAGACATTCAGTACTTC. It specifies CASSLVGDIQYF.